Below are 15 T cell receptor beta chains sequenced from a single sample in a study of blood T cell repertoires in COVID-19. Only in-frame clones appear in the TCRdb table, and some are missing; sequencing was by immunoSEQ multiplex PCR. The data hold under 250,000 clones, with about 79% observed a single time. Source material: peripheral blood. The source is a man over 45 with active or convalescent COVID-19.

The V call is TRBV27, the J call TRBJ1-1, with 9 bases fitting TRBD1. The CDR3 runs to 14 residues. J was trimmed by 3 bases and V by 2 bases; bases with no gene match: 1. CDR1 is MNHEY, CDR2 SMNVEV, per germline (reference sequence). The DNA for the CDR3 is TGTGCCAGCAGTTTAGACAGGGGGGACACTGAAGCTTTCTTT. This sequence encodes CASSLDRGDTEAFF.

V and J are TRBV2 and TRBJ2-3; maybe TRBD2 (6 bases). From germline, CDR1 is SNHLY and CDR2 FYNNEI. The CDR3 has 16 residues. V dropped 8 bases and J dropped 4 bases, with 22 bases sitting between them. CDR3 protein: CASGGLQALGPDTQYF. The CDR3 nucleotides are TGTGCCAGCGGGGGACTTCAGGCTCTGGGCCCAGATACGCAGTATTTT. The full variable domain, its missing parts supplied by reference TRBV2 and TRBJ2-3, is EPEVTQTPSHQVTQMGQEVILRCVPISNHLYFYWYRQILGQKVEFLVSFYNNEISEKSEIFDDQFSVERPDGSNFTLKIRSTKLEDSAMYFCASGGLQALGPDTQYFGPGTRLTVL.

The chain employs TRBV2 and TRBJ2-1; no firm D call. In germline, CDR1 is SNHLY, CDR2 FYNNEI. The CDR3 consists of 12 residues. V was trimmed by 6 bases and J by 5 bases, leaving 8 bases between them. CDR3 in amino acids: CASSAPDNEQFF. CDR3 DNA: TGTGCCAGCAGCGCTCCAGACAATGAGCAGTTCTTC.

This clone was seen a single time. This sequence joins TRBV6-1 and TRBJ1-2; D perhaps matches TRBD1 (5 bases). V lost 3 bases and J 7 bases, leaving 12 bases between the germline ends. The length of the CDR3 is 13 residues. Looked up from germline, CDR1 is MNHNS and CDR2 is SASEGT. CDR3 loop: CASSDDSFSGYTF. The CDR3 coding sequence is TGTGCCAGCAGTGATGACAGTTTCAGTGGCTACACCTTC.

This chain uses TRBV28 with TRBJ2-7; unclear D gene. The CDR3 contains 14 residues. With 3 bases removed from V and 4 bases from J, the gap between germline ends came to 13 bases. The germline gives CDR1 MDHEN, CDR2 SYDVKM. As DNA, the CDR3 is TGTGCCAGCAGTTTCCAGGCCGGCATGTACGAGCAGTACGTC. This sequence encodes CASSFQAGMYEQYV.

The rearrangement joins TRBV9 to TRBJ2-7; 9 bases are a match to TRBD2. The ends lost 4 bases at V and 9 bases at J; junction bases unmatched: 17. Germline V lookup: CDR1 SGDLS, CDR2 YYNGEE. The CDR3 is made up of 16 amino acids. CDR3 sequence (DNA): TGTGCCAGCAGCCCTCGACCTAGCGGGAAGGAGGACGGGCAGTACTTC. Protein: CASSPRPSGKEDGQYF.

CDR3 DNA: TGTGCCAGATCGACATTTTCTGGGGCCAACGTCCTGACTTTC. Translated, it gives CARSTFSGANVLTF. V gene TRBV6-4 combines with J gene TRBJ2-6; D gene unclear. V was trimmed by 9 bases and J by 1 base, leaving 10 bases between them. Germline V gene lookup returns CDR1 MRHNA and CDR2 SNTAGT. This CDR3 region has 14 residues.

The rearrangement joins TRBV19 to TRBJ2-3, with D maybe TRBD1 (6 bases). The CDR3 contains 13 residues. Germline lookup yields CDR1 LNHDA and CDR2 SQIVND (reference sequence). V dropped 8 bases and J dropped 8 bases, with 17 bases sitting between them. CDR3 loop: CASGAGAVATQYF. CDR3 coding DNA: TGTGCCAGTGGAGCAGGGGCTGTAGCTACGCAGTATTTT.

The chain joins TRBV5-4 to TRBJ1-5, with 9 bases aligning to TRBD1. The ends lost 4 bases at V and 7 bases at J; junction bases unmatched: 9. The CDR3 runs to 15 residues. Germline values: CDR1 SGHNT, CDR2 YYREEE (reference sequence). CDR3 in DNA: TGTGCCAGCAGCCCGGACAGGGGAGAGGGACAGCCCCAGCATTTT. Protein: CASSPDRGEGQPQHF. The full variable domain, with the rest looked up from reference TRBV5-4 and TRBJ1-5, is ETGVTQSPTHLIKTRGQQVTLRCSSQSGHNTVSWYQQALGQGPQFIFQYYREEENGRGNFPPRFSGLQFPNYSSELNVNALELDDSALYLCASSPDRGEGQPQHFGDGTRLSIL.

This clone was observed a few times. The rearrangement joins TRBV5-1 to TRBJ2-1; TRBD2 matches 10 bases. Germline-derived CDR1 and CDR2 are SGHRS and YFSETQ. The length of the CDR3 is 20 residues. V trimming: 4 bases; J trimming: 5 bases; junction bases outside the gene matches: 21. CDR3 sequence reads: CASSLMRTSGYTERDNEQFF. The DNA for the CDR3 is TGCGCCAGCAGCCTCATGAGGACTAGCGGATACACAGAAAGGGACAATGAGCAGTTCTTC.

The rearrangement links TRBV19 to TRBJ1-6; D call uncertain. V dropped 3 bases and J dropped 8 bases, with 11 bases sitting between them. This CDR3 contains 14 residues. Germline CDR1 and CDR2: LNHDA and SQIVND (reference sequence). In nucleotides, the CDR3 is TGTGCCAGTAGTATCCGGGGTGGGGATTCACCCCTCCACTTT. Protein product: CASSIRGGDSPLHF.

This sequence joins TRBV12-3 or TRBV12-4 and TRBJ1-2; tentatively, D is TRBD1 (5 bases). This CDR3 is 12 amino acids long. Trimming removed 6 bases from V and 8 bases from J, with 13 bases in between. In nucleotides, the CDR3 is TGTGCCAGCAGGCCCCAGGGAGGCGGCTACACCTTC. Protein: CASRPQGGGYTF.

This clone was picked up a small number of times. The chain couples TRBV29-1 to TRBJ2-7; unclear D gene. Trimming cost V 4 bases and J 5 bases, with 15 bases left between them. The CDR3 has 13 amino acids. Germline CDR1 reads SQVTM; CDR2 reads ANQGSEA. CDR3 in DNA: TGCAGCGTTGCCAAGACACCTTCGAACGAGCAGTACTTC. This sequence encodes CSVAKTPSNEQYF.

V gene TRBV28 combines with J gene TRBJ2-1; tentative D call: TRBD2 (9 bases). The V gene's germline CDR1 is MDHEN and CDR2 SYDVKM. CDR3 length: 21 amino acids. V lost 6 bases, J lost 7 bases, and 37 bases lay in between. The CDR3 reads CASSRMFAQGEASGNVNEQFF. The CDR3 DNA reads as TGTGCCAGCAGCCGTATGTTCGCACAGGGGGAGGCTAGCGGGAATGTGAATGAGCAGTTCTTC.

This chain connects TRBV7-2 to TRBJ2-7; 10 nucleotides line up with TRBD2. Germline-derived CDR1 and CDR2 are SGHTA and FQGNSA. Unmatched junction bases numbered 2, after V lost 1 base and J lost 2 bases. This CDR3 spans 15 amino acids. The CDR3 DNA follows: TGTGCCAGCAGCTTAGGTAGCGGGAGGACCTACGAGCAGTACTTC. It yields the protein CASSLGSGRTYEQYF.